The TCR beta chain under discussion was sequenced for a study of sequential checkpoint blockade in melanoma. Clones were sequenced by immunoSEQ multiplex PCR, and TCRdb holds only the in-frame ones, with some missing. The data contain 9,500 to 15,000 clones, 82% of them singletons. The CDR3 has 14 residues. Germline values: CDR1 MDHEN, CDR2 SYDVKM. With 2 bases removed from V and 5 bases from J, the gap between germline ends came to 10 bases. Sample treatment: randomized to nivolumab then ipilimumab (arm A) or the reverse (arm B). From thawed PBMCs, live CD3+CD8+ cells negative for CD19 and CD56 were sorted.

This TCR came from a human donor with melanoma. The chain combines TRBV28 with TRBJ2-4; D may be TRBD1 (6 bases). Sequencing used CD8+ T cells sorted from blood (inferred from file names), obtained from a patient given nivolumab and ipilimumab in sequence. CDR3 protein: CASSLRGNQNIQYF. The CDR3 DNA reads as TGTGCCAGCAGTTTAAGGGGGAACCAAAACATTCAGTACTTC.